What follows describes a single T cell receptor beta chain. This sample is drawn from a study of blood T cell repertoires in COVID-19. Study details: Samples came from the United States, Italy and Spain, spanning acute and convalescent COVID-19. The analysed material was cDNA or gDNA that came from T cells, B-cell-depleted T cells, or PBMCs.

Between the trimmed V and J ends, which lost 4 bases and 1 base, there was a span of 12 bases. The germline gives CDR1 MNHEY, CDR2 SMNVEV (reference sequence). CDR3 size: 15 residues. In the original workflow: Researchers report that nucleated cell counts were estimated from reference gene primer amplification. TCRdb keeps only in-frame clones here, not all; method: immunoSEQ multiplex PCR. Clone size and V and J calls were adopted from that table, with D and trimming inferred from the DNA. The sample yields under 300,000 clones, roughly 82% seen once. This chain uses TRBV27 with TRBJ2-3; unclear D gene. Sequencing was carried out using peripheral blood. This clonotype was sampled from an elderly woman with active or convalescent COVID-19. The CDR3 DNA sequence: TGTGCCAGCAGTTCCAACCCCCGGGGCACAGATACGCAGTATTTT. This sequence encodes CASSSNPRGTDTQYF.